These T cell receptor beta chains were read from a single sample in a study of CD8+CD57+ T cells in acquired aplastic anemia. MiXCR, run by TCRdb on the reads, gives a single entry per CDR3 protein. The repertoire holds 150,000 to 200,000 distinct CDR3 sequences, 55% to 80% seen once, with 45% to 55% in the top ten. Sequences were obtained from sorted CD4+, CD8+, or CD8+CD57+ T cells (not recorded which) from PBMCs. The source of these receptors is a human donor in good health. Each CDR3 is given with its conserved first and last residue. A D gene is named only where the DNA matches it firmly. Clone size is stated in some rows and not others, as once, few, many or a class when expanded.

>TRBV19|.|.|TRBJ2-7
CASSNPGESGYEQYF
TGTGCCAGTAGTAACCCAGGGGAATCGGGCTACGAGCAGTACTTC
>TRBV4-3|few|TRBD1|TRBJ2-3
CASSQRQGPRPTDTQYF
TGCGCCAGCAGCCAACGACAGGGTCCAAGGCCCACAGATACGCAGTATTTT
>TRBV10-3|.|.|TRBJ1-2
CAISEGESGYTF
TGTGCCATCAGTGAGGGAGAATCTGGCTACACCTTC
>TRBV10-1|.|.|TRBJ1-1
CASSDTFDTEAFF
TGCGCCAGCAGTGATACCTTTGACACTGAAGCTTTCTTT
>TRBV10-3|.|TRBD1|TRBJ2-2
CAISWDRGNTGELFF
TGTGCCATCAGCTGGGACAGGGGGAACACCGGGGAGCTGTTTTTT
>TRBV24-1|.|.|TRBJ2-7
CATSDLGRQEDPYEQYF
TGTGCCACCAGTGATTTGGGGCGCCAAGAGGATCCCTACGAGCAGTACTTC
>TRBV5-1|.|.|TRBJ2-7
CASSWAGLENEQYF
TGCGCCAGCAGCTGGGCAGGGCTTGAAAACGAGCAGTACTTC
>TRBV24-1|medium-sized|TRBD1|TRBJ1-4
CATSDLPHLTGVSEKLFF
TGTGCCACCAGTGATTTGCCCCACCTGACAGGGGTAAGCGAAAAACTGTTTTTT
>TRBV5-1|.|TRBD1|TRBJ2-7
CASSQTTTGNLGEQYF
TGCGCCAGCAGCCAGACTACGACAGGGAACCTTGGCGAGCAGTACTTC
>TRBV20-1|.|.|TRBJ2-1
CSARDVDEQFF
TGCAGTGCTAGAGATGTTGATGAGCAGTTCTTC
>TRBV15|.|.|TRBJ1-1
CATSREEDKNTEAFF
TGTGCCACCAGCAGAGAGGAGGACAAGAACACTGAAGCTTTCTTT
>TRBV7-9|.|.|TRBJ2-3
CASSSRLGEGTDTQYF
TGTGCCAGCAGCTCCCGACTAGGTGAGGGCACAGATACGCAGTATTTT
>TRBV2|.|.|TRBJ2-3
CASSTGETDTQYF
TGTGCCAGCAGTACAGGAGAGACAGATACGCAGTATTTT
>TRBV2|.|.|TRBJ1-1
CASSPQGLQRTEAFF
TGTGCCAGCAGTCCTCAGGGTTTACAACGGACTGAAGCTTTCTTT
>TRBV9|.|TRBD2|TRBJ2-1
CASSAGLICNEQFF
TGTGCCAGCAGCGCGGGACTAATCTGCAATGAGCAGTTCTTC
>TRBV7-9|.|.|TRBJ2-7
CASSLPPGGQPYEQYF
TGTGCCAGCAGCCTCCCCCCCGGCGGGCAGCCCTACGAGCAGTACTTC
>TRBV10-3|once|.|TRBJ2-5
CAISESNLSPQETQYF
TGTGCCATCAGTGAAAGCAATCTCAGCCCTCAAGAGACCCAGTACTTC
>TRBV5-1|.|.|TRBJ1-2
CASSLDRVSGYTF
TGCGCCAGCAGCTTGGACAGGGTATCTGGCTACACCTTC
>TRBV10-2|.|TRBD1|TRBJ2-3
CASKQGAPGTDTQYF
TGCGCCAGCAAGCAGGGGGCGCCGGGCACAGATACGCAGTATTTT
>TRBV5-6|.|.|TRBJ2-6
CASSHSGANVLTF
TGTGCCAGCAGCCACTCTGGGGCCAACGTCCTGACTTTC
>TRBV13|few|TRBD2|TRBJ2-7
CASSLAAGGPGEQYF
TGTGCCAGCAGCTTAGCAGCGGGGGGGCCTGGCGAGCAGTACTTC
>TRBV5-1|.|.|TRBJ1-2
CASSLADRANYGYTF
TGCGCCAGCAGCTTGGCTGACAGAGCTAACTATGGCTACACCTTC
>TRBV7-9|many|.|TRBJ2-7
CASSLGNEQYF
TGTGCCAGCAGCCTGGGTAACGAGCAGTACTTC
>TRBV28|.|.|TRBJ1-3
CASSLARNSGNTIYF
TGTGCCAGCAGTTTAGCGAGAAACAGTGGAAACACCATATATTTT
>TRBV20-1|.|.|TRBJ2-3
CSARGEGGRADTQYF
TGCAGTGCTAGAGGAGAGGGGGGGCGAGCAGATACGCAGTATTTT
>TRBV29-1|many|.|TRBJ2-7
CSVEDNYEQYF
TGCAGCGTGGAGGACAACTACGAGCAGTACTTC
>TRBV9|many|.|TRBJ2-7
CASSVEEGPIYEQYF
TGTGCCAGCAGCGTAGAAGAGGGGCCCATATACGAGCAGTACTTC
>TRBV15|.|TRBD1|TRBJ2-1
CATSSSRSGQGVKNEQFF
TGTGCCACCAGCAGCTCCAGGTCGGGACAGGGGGTAAAAAATGAGCAGTTCTTC
>TRBV7-3|.|.|TRBJ1-6
CASSLKRESPLHF
TGTGCCAGCAGCTTAAAGCGGGAATCACCCCTCCACTTT
>TRBV7-8|.|.|TRBJ2-7
CASSLQGLMGSYEQYF
TGTGCCAGCAGCTTACAGGGGTTGATGGGCTCCTACGAGCAGTACTTC
>TRBV7-2|.|.|TRBJ2-7
CASSLAGGAVYEQYF
TGTGCCAGCAGCTTAGCGGGGGGGGCGGTCTACGAGCAGTACTTC
>TRBV7-6|many|.|TRBJ1-1
CASSFHMNTEAFF
TGTGCCAGCAGCTTCCACATGAACACTGAAGCTTTCTTT
>TRBV7-2|once|TRBD1|TRBJ2-7
CASSSDTGAYYEQYF
TGTGCCAGCAGTTCCGATACAGGGGCCTACTACGAGCAGTACTTC
>TRBV6-5|.|.|TRBJ1-2
CASSNRDGYTF
TGTGCCAGCAGCAACAGGGATGGCTACACCTTC
>TRBV10-3|.|.|TRBJ2-7
CAISGTTLYEQYF
TGTGCCATCAGTGGGACTACCCTCTACGAGCAGTACTTC
>TRBV29-1|.|.|TRBJ1-2
CSVGGAPVYGYTF
TGCAGCGTTGGGGGGGCTCCGGTCTATGGCTACACCTTC
>TRBV20-1|.|TRBD1|TRBJ2-7
CSAETGGTYEQYF
TGCAGTGCAGAGACAGGGGGTACCTACGAGCAGTACTTC
>TRBV19|once|.|TRBJ2-6
CASSLLASGANVLTF
TGTGCCAGTAGTCTTCTTGCGTCTGGGGCCAACGTCCTGACTTTC
>TRBV20-1|.|.|TRBJ1-1
CSARSQLNTEAFF
TGCAGTGCTAGGAGCCAGTTGAACACTGAAGCTTTCTTT
>TRBV24-1|.|TRBD1|TRBJ1-2
CATSPGRGLGYGYTF
TGTGCCACCAGCCCCGGCAGGGGGCTAGGCTATGGCTACACCTTC
>TRBV2|many|.|TRBJ1-6
CASSEKGLVYSPLHF
TGTGCCAGCAGTGAAAAAGGGCTGGTGTATTCACCCCTCCACTTT
>TRBV7-8|.|.|TRBJ1-1
CASSLVGGANTEAFF
TGTGCCAGCAGCTTAGTTGGGGGCGCGAACACTGAAGCTTTCTTT
>TRBV20-1|many|TRBD1|TRBJ2-3
CSARGQGTDTQYF
TGCAGTGCTAGGGGACAGGGCACAGATACGCAGTATTTT
>TRBV19|.|.|TRBJ1-4
CASTDPGAATNEKLFF
TGTGCCAGTACGGATCCAGGTGCCGCAACTAATGAAAAACTGTTTTTT
>TRBV20-1|.|.|TRBJ2-2
CSARGRSTGELFF
TGCAGTGCTAGGGGGAGGAGCACCGGGGAGCTGTTTTTT
>TRBV5-1|many|.|TRBJ2-2
CASSRGSGAGELFF
TGCGCCAGCAGCCGGGGGTCTGGAGCCGGGGAGCTGTTTTTT
>TRBV7-9|.|TRBD1|TRBJ2-7
CASSPKDRGRPYEQYF
TGTGCCAGCAGCCCAAAGGACAGGGGGAGACCCTACGAGCAGTACTTC
>TRBV7-2|.|.|TRBJ2-1
CASSLGSPRSGSEQFF
TGTGCCAGCAGCTTAGGCTCCCCAAGGTCCGGGAGTGAGCAGTTCTTC
>TRBV20-1|.|.|TRBJ2-2
CSARYLDTGGDLFF
TGCAGTGCTAGATACCTAGACACGGGCGGGGATCTGTTTTTT
>TRBV7-2|.|.|TRBJ1-5
CASSFGGAGSNQPQHF
TGTGCCAGCAGCTTCGGAGGCGCGGGCAGCAATCAGCCCCAGCATTTT
>TRBV2|.|.|TRBJ1-6
CASSDQVPYNSPLHF
TGTGCCAGCAGTGACCAGGTCCCCTATAATTCACCCCTCCACTTT
>TRBV28|many|TRBD2|TRBJ2-5
CASSLWGGAETQYF
TGTGCCAGCAGTTTATGGGGAGGGGCAGAGACCCAGTACTTC